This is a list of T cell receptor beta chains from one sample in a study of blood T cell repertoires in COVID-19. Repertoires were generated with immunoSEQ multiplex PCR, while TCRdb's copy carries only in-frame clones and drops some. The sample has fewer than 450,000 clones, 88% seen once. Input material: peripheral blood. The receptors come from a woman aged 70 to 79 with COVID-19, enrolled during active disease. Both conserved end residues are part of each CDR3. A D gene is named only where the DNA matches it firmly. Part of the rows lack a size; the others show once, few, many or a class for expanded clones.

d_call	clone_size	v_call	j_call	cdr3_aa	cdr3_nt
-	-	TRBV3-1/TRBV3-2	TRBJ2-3	CASRGTSTDTQYF	TGTGCCAGCAGGGGCACTAGCACAGATACGCAGTATTTT
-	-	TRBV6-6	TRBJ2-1	CASSSHPGQEQFF	TGTGCCAGCAGTTCGCACCCGGGACAAGAGCAGTTCTTC
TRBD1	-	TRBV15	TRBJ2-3	CATSRDGTGLGTQYF	TGTGCCACCAGCAGAGACGGGACAGGACTCGGTACGCAGTATTTT
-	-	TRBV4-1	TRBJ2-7	CASSHPTDSYEQYF	TGCGCCAGCAGCCACCCGACAGACTCCTACGAGCAGTACTTC
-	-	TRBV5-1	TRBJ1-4	CASSLVGGSGEKLFF	TGCGCCAGCAGCTTGGTTGGGGGGAGCGGCGAAAAACTGTTTTTT
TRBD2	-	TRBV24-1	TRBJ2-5	CATSTAGGRETQYF	TGTGCCACCAGTACAGCGGGGGGAAGAGAGACCCAGTACTTC
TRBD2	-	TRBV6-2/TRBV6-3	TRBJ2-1	CASSSPFAGGPGEQFF	TGTGCCAGCAGTTCCCCCTTTGCGGGGGGGCCTGGTGAGCAGTTCTTC
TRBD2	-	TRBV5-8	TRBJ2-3	CASSLALAGAGTDTQYF	TGTGCCAGCAGCTTGGCACTAGCGGGGGCCGGCACAGATACGCAGTATTTT
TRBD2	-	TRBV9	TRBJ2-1	CASSGGTTPYNEQFF	TGTGCCAGCAGCGGGGGGACTACGCCTTACAATGAGCAGTTCTTC
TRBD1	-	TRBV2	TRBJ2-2	CASSHTWTGEKTAGELFF	TGTGCCAGCAGTCACACTTGGACAGGGGAAAAAACCGCCGGGGAGCTGTTTTTT
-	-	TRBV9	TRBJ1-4	CASSPAGNEKLFF	TGTGCCAGCAGCCCCGCCGGGAATGAAAAACTGTTTTTT
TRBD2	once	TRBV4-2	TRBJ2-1	CASSQPAGGRNEQFF	TGTGCCAGCAGCCAACCAGCGGGGGGGCGGAATGAGCAGTTCTTC
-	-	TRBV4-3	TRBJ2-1	CASSVGGGAYNEQFF	TGCGCCAGCAGCGTGGGAGGGGGGGCCTACAATGAGCAGTTCTTC
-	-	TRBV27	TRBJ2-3	CASSSRGGTDTQYF	TGTGCCAGCAGTTCCAGGGGTGGCACAGATACGCAGTATTTT
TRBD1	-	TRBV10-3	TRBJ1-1	CAIRGDRESTEAFF	TGTGCCATCAGGGGGGACAGGGAGAGCACTGAAGCTTTCTTT
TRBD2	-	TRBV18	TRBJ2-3	CASSPILAGASPDTQYF	TGTGCCAGCTCACCAATTCTAGCGGGGGCGAGCCCAGATACGCAGTATTTT
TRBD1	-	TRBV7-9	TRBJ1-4	CASSPARTGGSEKLFF	TGTGCCAGCAGCCCGGCCCGGACAGGGGGTAGTGAAAAACTGTTTTTT
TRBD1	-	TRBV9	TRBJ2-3	CASSVGQGADTQYF	TGTGCCAGCAGCGTAGGGCAGGGGGCTGATACGCAGTATTTT
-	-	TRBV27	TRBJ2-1	CASSLYYRLNEQFF	TGTGCCAGCAGTTTATACTACAGGCTCAATGAGCAGTTCTTC
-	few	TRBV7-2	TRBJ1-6	CASSLIQSFNPLHF	TGTGCCAGCAGCTTAATACAGTCCTTTAATCCCCTCCACTTT
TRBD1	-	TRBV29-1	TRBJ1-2	CSVEGGQGTGYTF	TGCAGCGTTGAGGGAGGACAGGGAACTGGCTACACCTTC
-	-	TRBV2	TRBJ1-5	CASTRGNQPQHF	TGTGCCAGCACGAGGGGGAATCAGCCCCAGCATTTT
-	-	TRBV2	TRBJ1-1	CASSSSRAGTEAFF	TGTGCCAGCAGTTCATCCAGGGCTGGCACTGAAGCTTTCTTT
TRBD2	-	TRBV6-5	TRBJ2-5	CASNGIGTSSETQYF	TGTGCCAGCAATGGGATTGGGACTAGCTCGGAGACCCAGTACTTC
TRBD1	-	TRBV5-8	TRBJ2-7	CASSKGQYEQYF	TGTGCCAGCAGCAAGGGACAGTACGAGCAGTACTTC
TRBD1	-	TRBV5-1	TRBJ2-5	CASSEGTANQETQYF	TGCGCCAGCAGCGAAGGGACAGCTAATCAAGAGACCCAGTACTTC
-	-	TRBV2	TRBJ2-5	CASSQGWGETQYF	TGTGCCAGCAGCCAGGGGTGGGGAGAGACCCAGTACTTC
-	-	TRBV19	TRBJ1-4	CASSIAGRGNEKLFF	TGTGCCAGTAGTATTGCAGGGAGGGGTAATGAAAAACTGTTTTTT
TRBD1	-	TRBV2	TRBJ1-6	CASSQRQGPLHF	TGTGCCAGCAGCCAAAGACAGGGACCCCTCCACTTT
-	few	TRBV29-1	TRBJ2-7	CSVESGTYEQYF	TGCAGCGTTGAGTCCGGGACCTACGAGCAGTACTTC
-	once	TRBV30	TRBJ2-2	CAWSPPAGSGELFF	TGTGCCTGGAGCCCCCCCGCGGGGAGCGGGGAGCTGTTTTTT
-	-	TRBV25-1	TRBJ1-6	CASANTGYDNSPLHF	TGTGCCAGCGCCAATACAGGTTACGATAATTCACCCCTCCACTTT
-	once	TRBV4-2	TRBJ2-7	CASSQDQGSSYEQYF	TGTGCCAGCAGCCAAGATCAGGGATCCTCCTACGAGCAGTACTTC
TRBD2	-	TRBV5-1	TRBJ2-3	CASSSLAGEEDTQYF	TGCGCCAGCAGCTCGCTAGCGGGGGAAGAAGATACGCAGTATTTT
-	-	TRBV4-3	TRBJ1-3	CASSQDFRDLSGNTIYF	TGCGCCAGCAGCCAAGACTTCCGGGATTTGAGTGGAAACACCATATATTTT
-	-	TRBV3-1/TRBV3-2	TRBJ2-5	CASSPGETQYF	TGTGCCAGCAGCCCAGGGGAGACCCAGTACTTC
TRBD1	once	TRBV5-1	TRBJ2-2	CASSSGQENTGELFF	TGCGCCAGCAGCTCGGGACAGGAAAACACCGGGGAGCTGTTTTTT
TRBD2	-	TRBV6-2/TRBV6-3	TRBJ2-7	CASSPQGTSANYEQYF	TGTGCCAGCAGTCCCCAAGGGACTAGCGCAAACTACGAGCAGTACTTC
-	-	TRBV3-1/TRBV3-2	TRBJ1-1	CASSSVPNTEAFF	TGTGCCAGCAGCTCAGTACCGAACACTGAAGCTTTCTTT
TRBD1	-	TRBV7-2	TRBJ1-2	CASSLFEKGQSYGYTF	TGTGCCAGCAGCTTATTTGAAAAGGGACAGAGTTATGGCTACACCTTC
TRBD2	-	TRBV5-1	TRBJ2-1	CASSLWTSGPPSYNEQFF	TGCGCCAGCAGCTTATGGACTAGCGGACCTCCTTCCTACAATGAGCAGTTCTTC
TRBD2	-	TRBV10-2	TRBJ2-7	CASSDLGLAGAYEQYF	TGCGCCAGCAGTGACCTAGGACTAGCGGGGGCCTACGAGCAGTACTTC
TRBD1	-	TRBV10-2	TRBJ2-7	CASSSGRGNGHEQYF	TGCGCCAGCAGTTCCGGCAGGGGGAACGGCCACGAGCAGTACTTC
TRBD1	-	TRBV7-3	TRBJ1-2	CASSLDRLGLYGYTF	TGTGCCAGCAGCTTGGACAGGTTGGGGCTCTATGGCTACACCTTC
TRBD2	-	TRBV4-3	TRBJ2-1	CASSQDRGGYNEQFF	TGCGCCAGCAGCCAAGACCGGGGGGGTTACAATGAGCAGTTCTTC
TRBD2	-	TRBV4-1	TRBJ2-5	CASSQAGLVQETQYF	TGCGCCAGCAGCCAGGCCGGACTAGTTCAAGAGACCCAGTACTTC
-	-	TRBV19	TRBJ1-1	CASSILSGRGTEAFF	TGTGCCAGTAGTATACTGTCCGGCAGGGGCACTGAAGCTTTCTTT
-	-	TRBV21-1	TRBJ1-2	CASSKIRRQGLRGWVYGYTF	TGTGCCAGCAGCAAAATTCGCCGTCAAGGGCTGCGGGGTTGGGTCTATGGCTACACCTTC
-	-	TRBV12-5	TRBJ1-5	CASGPGLPNQPQHF	TGTGCTAGTGGCCCAGGTCTCCCGAATCAGCCCCAGCATTTT